Sequencing of this T cell receptor beta chain was carried out in a study of regulatory T cells in long-lasting Graves disease (TCRdb year 2021). A note on the overall study: Newly diagnosed Graves' disease patients had taken antithyroid drugs for less than 3 months. Peripheral blood TCR sequencing and RNA sequencing compared persistent Graves' disease patients with newly diagnosed Graves' disease patients. The study was conducted in China and was registered as a clinical trial. TCR sequencing covered roughly 13 persistent and 20 or so newly diagnosed Graves' disease patients, around 35 samples in total. General findings and caveats noted by the study authors: Only peripheral blood was studied, because thyroid tissue, the primary lesion, was inaccessible. Sequencing and analysis were limited to the TCR beta chain. The small sample size was acknowledged by the authors as a limitation that may reduce accuracy. Patients with persistent disease shared more public clonotypes (about 2,700) than newly diagnosed patients did (more than 900). Compared with newly diagnosed patients, patients with persistent Graves' disease had lower TCR Shannon entropy and fewer highly expanded clones, which suggests clonal expansion. TRBV28, TRBJ1-2 and TRBJ2-5 were preferentially used in persistent disease, while TRBV20-1 and TRBJ2-1 were favored in newly diagnosed disease.

This clonotype came up many times. This receptor's antigen is unknown. Base qualities are not recorded, but no much larger clone differs from it by a single base. CDR1 and CDR2 were assigned from the germline V gene (reference sequence) as DFQATT and SNEGSKA. Inclusive of the bounding cysteine and phenylalanine, the CDR3 is 14 residues long. The read is trimmed to its CDR3 DNA, 42 bases read in frame from base 1. The V end loses 4 bases and the J end loses 4 bases, and a stretch of 14 bases separates them. The label giving this sample's time point can be read as: newly diagnosed GD, antithyroid drugs for less than 3 months. RNA was extracted from PBMCs in TRIzol for both TCR sequencing and RNA sequencing. The diagnosis of Graves' disease was made according to American Thyroid Association guidelines. Patients were recruited from an endocrinology department in Xi'an, China. Each patient gave approximately 9 milliliters of peripheral blood, collected in an EDTA anticoagulant tube. Ficoll Paque Plus density gradient separation was used to isolate PBMCs, and no further T cell sorting was performed. An Agilent 2100 Bioanalyzer and agarose gel were used to check RNA quality, while a NanoDrop 2000 measured RNA concentration.

Receptor libraries were prepared by multiplex PCR. TCRdb records Illumina HiSeq 4000 as the sequencer. TCR beta libraries were built with iRepertoire HTBI primers and Arm-PCR amplification of CDR3 regions. Before sequencing, the PCR products underwent gel purification. For the original study's pipeline: A total of 62 TRBV and 14 TRBJ segments were identified across samples and were used for gene usage analysis of CDR3 amino acid clonotypes. COPE and FqMerger were used to merge filtered high-quality paired reads into contigs. BLAST was used to align contigs to the IMGT TRBV, TRBD and TRBJ reference genes, and CDR3 was defined following IMGT. Clonotypes above 0.1% frequency were classified as highly expanded clones. Repertoire diversity was measured by Shannon entropy, and V-J evenness by the Gini coefficient. Public clonotypes were defined as clonotypes shared by more than one individual. The public reads were quality trimmed at Q25 with fastp and then assembled into clones with MiXCR by TCRdb, keeping productive beta chains. Each record represents a unique CDR3 protein, reported with the most common genes and DNA among its rows. In this record, the V and J calls reflect TCRdb's handling and not the investigators' own analysis. The sample records roughly 500,000 distinct CDR3 sequences, approximately 13% of which are singletons. The ten most abundant clones make up more than 8.5% of the sample.

This same sample was also taken into another study, of T cells in Graves' hyperthyroidism and ophthalmopathy. As the second publication notes: A patient counted as having stable Graves' hyperthyroidism if no progression to ophthalmopathy occurred over 18 months of follow-up. Hyperthyroidism patients were aged 18 to 65 years and newly diagnosed, with disease duration of less than 2 months. Any patient with an uncontrolled infection, another autoimmune disease, pregnancy or lactation was excluded. Diagnoses were based on clinical symptoms, serum thyroxine and TRAb, thyroid ultrasound and orbital computed tomography. The first round of RT-PCR for the TCR CDR3 was performed with the HTBI primer set and the Qiagen OneStep RT-PCR kit. Blood samples also contained most of the expanded thyroid clonotypes (frequency above 0.001), which suggests that blood repertoires may reflect thyroid immune responses. Ophthalmopathy was separated from stable hyperthyroidism by a 13 V-J signature model, with around 88% sensitivity and roughly 81% specificity obtained in cross-validation and 80%/75% obtained in testing. During validation, the model predicted progression to ophthalmopathy a median of approximately 6 months ahead of onset, with more than 55% sensitivity and about 72% specificity. To identify TCR V-J signatures that set the groups apart, the researchers used a discovery cohort of about a hundred patients, made up of 43 with Graves' ophthalmopathy and approximately 57 with stable Graves' hyperthyroidism. Whether ophthalmopathy could be predicted prospectively was tested in an independent validation cohort made up of under 20 hyperthyroidism patients plus 17 patients who later progressed to ophthalmopathy. For training and testing, the 100 or so patients in the discovery cohort were randomly divided in a 7:3 ratio. Thyroid tissue and blood T-cell repertoires from about six Graves' hyperthyroidism patients were also compared in the study. After sampling, hyperthyroidism patients received methimazole starting at 30 mg daily, and ophthalmopathy patients received high-dose intravenous methylprednisolone. A second multiplex PCR round built the libraries, followed by size selection and purification. The libraries were sequenced on an Illumina HiSeq2000 using paired-end 100 bp reads. SOAPnuke was used to process the raw data, with reads discarded if the reads contained adapters or uncalled bases, had a mean Phred below 15, or lacked an exact constant-primer or identifier match. High-quality paired reads were merged with COPE v1.2.5, and unique nucleotide sequences were defined as clonotypes. Clonotypes were aligned to IMGT TRBV, TRBD and TRBJ reference segments using MiTCR v1.1. Only V-J combinations with frequency above 0.0001, covering about 99% of repertoires, were analysed. A TCS score was defined as the ratio of F50 (clonal expansion) to E x V (chaos), with BLOSUM62-based TCRdist applied between CDR3 peptides within each V-J. Welch's t-statistics and random forest reduced 500 to 550 V-J features to 10 to 15, which were used in a naive Bayes classifier (R e1071). Sample size was not statistically predetermined, and blinding of investigators to group allocation was not performed. The paper describes TCR Vbeta CDR3 sequencing of 135 peripheral blood samples, made up of roughly 40 ophthalmopathy patients, some 80 hyperthyroidism patients and about 17 progressor patients.

Sample: peripheral blood mononuclear cells (PBMCs), taken at new diagnosis, from a patient treated with antithyroid drugs. The source of this sequence is a young man with Graves disease. Donor details come from another sample of the same person, matched by shared clones. In this chain, TRBV20-1 is recombined with TRBJ1-5; too little of a D gene remains to name it. The CDR3 has the sequence CSAKIIAGNQPQHF. The nucleotide sequence is TGCAGTGCTAAAATCATCGCCGGGAATCAGCCCCAGCATTTT.